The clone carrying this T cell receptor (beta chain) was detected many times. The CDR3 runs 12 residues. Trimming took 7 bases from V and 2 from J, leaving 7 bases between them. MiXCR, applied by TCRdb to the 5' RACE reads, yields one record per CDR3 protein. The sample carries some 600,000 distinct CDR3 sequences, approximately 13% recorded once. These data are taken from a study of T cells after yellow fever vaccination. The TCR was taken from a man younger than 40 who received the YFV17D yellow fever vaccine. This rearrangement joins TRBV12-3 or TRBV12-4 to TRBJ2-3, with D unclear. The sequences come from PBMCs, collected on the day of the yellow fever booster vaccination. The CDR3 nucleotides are TGTGCCAGCATCGCGGCCACAGATACGCAGTATTTT. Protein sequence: CASIAATDTQYF.